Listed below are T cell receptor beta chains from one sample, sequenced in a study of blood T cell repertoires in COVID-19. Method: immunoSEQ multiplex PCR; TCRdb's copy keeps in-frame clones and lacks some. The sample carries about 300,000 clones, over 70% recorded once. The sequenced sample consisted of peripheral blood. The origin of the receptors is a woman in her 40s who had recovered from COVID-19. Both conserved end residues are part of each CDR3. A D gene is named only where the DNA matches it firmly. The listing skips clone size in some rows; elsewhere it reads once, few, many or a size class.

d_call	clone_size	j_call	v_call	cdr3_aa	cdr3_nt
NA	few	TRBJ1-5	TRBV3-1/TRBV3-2	CASSQQAVQPQHF	TGTGCCAGCAGCCAACAGGCCGTCCAGCCCCAGCATTTT
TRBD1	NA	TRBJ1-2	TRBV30	CAWRAGGPGYTF	TGTGCCTGGAGGGCAGGGGGCCCGGGCTACACCTTC
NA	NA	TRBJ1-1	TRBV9	CASSTAGGIEAFF	TGTGCCAGCAGCACCGCGGGGGGGATTGAAGCTTTCTTT
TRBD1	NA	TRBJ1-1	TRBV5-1	CASSWDRDTEAFF	TGCGCCAGCAGCTGGGACAGGGACACTGAAGCTTTCTTT
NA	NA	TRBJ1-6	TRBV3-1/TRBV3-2	CASSQVSGADSPLHF	TGTGCCAGCAGCCAAGTGTCAGGGGCCGATTCACCCCTCCACTTT
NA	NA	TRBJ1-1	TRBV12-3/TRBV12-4	CASRNRDWTEAFF	TGTGCCAGCAGGAACAGGGATTGGACTGAAGCTTTCTTT
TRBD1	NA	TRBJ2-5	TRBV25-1	CASSEPGTGDATQYF	TGTGCCAGCAGTGAGCCCGGGACAGGGGACGCGACCCAGTACTTC
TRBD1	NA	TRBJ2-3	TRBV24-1	CATSDSRTGGIDTQYF	TGTGCCACCAGTGATTCCCGGACAGGGGGAATAGATACGCAGTATTTT
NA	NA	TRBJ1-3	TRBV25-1	CASSEGPYSGNTIYF	TGTGCCAGCAGTGAGGGGCCCTACTCTGGAAACACCATATATTTT
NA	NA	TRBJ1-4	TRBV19	CASSIWHFGTHIGEKLFF	TGTGCCAGTAGTATTTGGCACTTCGGGACACACATAGGGGAAAAACTGTTTTTT
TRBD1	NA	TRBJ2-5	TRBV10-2	CASSDSRQGWETQYF	TGCGCCAGCAGTGACTCGAGACAGGGATGGGAGACCCAGTACTTC
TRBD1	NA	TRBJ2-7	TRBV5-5	CASSLGTGGLEQYF	TGTGCCAGCAGCTTGGGGACAGGGGGCCTCGAGCAGTACTTC
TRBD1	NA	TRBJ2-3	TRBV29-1	CSVETGTDLTDTQYF	TGCAGCGTTGAGACCGGGACAGACCTCACAGATACGCAGTATTTT
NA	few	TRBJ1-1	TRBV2	CASSEGSGENTEAFF	TGTGCCAGCAGTGAAGGGTCAGGGGAGAACACTGAAGCTTTCTTT
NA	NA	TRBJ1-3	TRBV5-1	CASSLAGFGNTIYF	TGCGCCAGCAGCTTGGCAGGGTTTGGAAACACCATATATTTT
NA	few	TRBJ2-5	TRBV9	CASSVASGGETQYF	TGTGCCAGCAGCGTAGCTTCAGGAGGAGAGACCCAGTACTTC
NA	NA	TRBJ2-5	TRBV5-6	CASSRTDRLETQYF	TGTGCCAGCAGCCGGACCGACAGGCTCGAGACCCAGTACTTC